The TCR beta chain under discussion was sequenced for a study of human T cells and chemical hapten exposure. Study in general: Sensitization was performed using 2% DPC on a 2 cm by 2 cm upper inner arm skin site.

In TCRdb, the RACE reads were re-called with MiXCR into one record per CDR3 protein. The table shows about 52,000 distinct CDR3 sequences, with 9.9% occurring only once. Trimming cost V 5 bases and J 3 bases; bases outside gene matches: 9. The CDR3 length is 18 residues. Germline values: CDR1 SGHNT, CDR2 YYREEE (reference sequence). This clonotype was seen more than once but under ten times. Time point: patch test 3, about 24 weeks after DPC sensitization. Treatment specified: therapeutic diphenylcyclopropenone sensitization with weekly scalp DPC. The V gene is TRBV5-4, the J gene TRBJ2-3, with 16 bases identical to TRBD2. This TCR derives from a woman in her forties with alopecia areata. Some clones in this sample may be carry-over from other donors' samples. The sequences come from whole blood, collected in connection with sensitization to the hapten diphenylcyclopropenone (DPC). CDR3 coding DNA: TGTGCCAGCAGTGAGGGACTAGCGGGGGGGCCGTCTACAGATACGCAGTATTTT. Its protein product is CASSEGLAGGPSTDTQYF. The full variable domain, completed using reference TRBV5-4 and TRBJ2-3, is ETGVTQSPTHLIKTRGQQVTLRCSSQSGHNTVSWYQQALGQGPQFIFQYYREEENGRGNFPPRFSGLQFPNYSSELNVNALELDDSALYLCASSEGLAGGPSTDTQYFGPGTRLTVL.